This TCR beta chain originates from a study of blood T cell repertoires in COVID-19. Across the whole study: The cDNA or gDNA used as material had been derived from T cells, B-cell-depleted T cells, or PBMCs.

CDR1 is KGHDR and CDR2 is SFDVKD in the germline V gene. The CDR3 extends over 16 amino acids. Trimming shortened V by 4 bases and J by 1 base, and 14 bases separated the two germline ends. Generated by immunoSEQ multiplex PCR, the TCRdb table keeps only in-frame clones and is missing some. The table includes 52,000 or so clones, roughly 90% detected once. The sample was peripheral blood. The origin of this receptor is a man in his 60s with active COVID-19. V gene TRBV24-1 combines with J gene TRBJ2-3; D perhaps matches TRBD2 (5 bases). The CDR3 spells CATSDPSVEGTDTQYF. The CDR3 nucleotides read TGTGCCACCAGTGACCCCTCGGTGGAGGGCACAGATACGCAGTATTTT.